Listed here are 11 T cell receptor beta chains from one sample, sequenced in a study of blood T cell repertoires in COVID-19. Only in-frame clones appear in the TCRdb table, and some are missing; sequencing was by immunoSEQ multiplex PCR. The sample contains 150,000 or so clones, roughly 90% of which appear only once. What was sequenced was PBMCs or T cells enriched from blood (not recorded which). The receptors were gathered from a woman between 25 and 40 years old with acute COVID-19.

This clone has only one observation. This chain joins TRBV5-6 and TRBJ1-3; perhaps TRBD1 as D (6 bases). CDR3 length: 15 amino acids. V lost 3 bases and J lost 4, with 14 bases in between. Germline-derived CDR1 and CDR2 are SGHDT and YYEEEE. In nucleotides, the CDR3 is TGTGCCAGCAGCTGGGGGCAGTCTTCGGGAAACACCATATATTTT. Translation gives CASSWGQSSGNTIYF.

This chain joins TRBV2 and TRBJ2-3, with 9 bases identical to TRBD2. Germline assignment: CDR1 SNHLY and CDR2 FYNNEI. V lost 5 bases and J lost 4; bases outside the gene matches: 10. CDR3 length: 16 amino acids. The chain's CDR3 is CASSRIASGTADTQYF. For the CDR3, the DNA is TGTGCCAGCAGTCGAATCGCTAGCGGGACGGCAGATACGCAGTATTTT.

The rearrangement joins TRBV4-3 to TRBJ2-2, with 11 positions matching TRBD2. The V gene's germline CDR1 is LGHNA and CDR2 YSLEER. V trimming: 0 bases; J trimming: 5 bases; junction bases outside the gene matches: 8. The CDR3 totals 18 residues. The chain's CDR3 is CASSQDRLAGGRTGELFF. The CDR3 DNA sequence: TGCGCCAGCAGCCAAGATAGGCTAGCGGGAGGTCGAACCGGGGAGCTGTTTTTT.

The J gene is TRBJ2-7, the V gene TRBV2; D possibly corresponds to TRBD1 (6 bases). This CDR3 has 15 amino acids. Trimming cost V 8 bases and J 4 bases, with 21 bases left between them. Germline assignment: CDR1 SNHLY and CDR2 FYNNEI. This CDR3 reads CASYPAQGVLYEQYF. Here the CDR3 DNA reads TGTGCCAGCTACCCAGCACAGGGAGTATTATACGAGCAGTACTTC.

The gene calls are TRBV5-8 and TRBJ1-4; D is unresolved. The CDR3 runs 14 residues. The germline V and J ends were trimmed by 0 bases and 8 bases, with 11 bases remaining between them. Germline assignment: CDR1 SGHTS and CDR2 YDEGEE. The CDR3 DNA follows: TGTGCCAGCAGCTTGGAGCGATATGGCGAAAAACTGTTTTTT. As protein: CASSLERYGEKLFF.

V is TRBV2 and J is TRBJ1-4, with 7 positions matching TRBD1. The CDR3 is 13 residues long. In germline, CDR1 is SNHLY, CDR2 FYNNEI. V dropped 8 bases and J dropped 8; count of bases not matched to a gene: 8. CDR3 region: CASSRDRGEKLFF. CDR3 coding DNA: TGTGCCAGCTCTCGGGACAGAGGAGAAAAACTGTTTTTT.

The chain has TRBV6-2 or TRBV6-3 and TRBJ2-7, with 12 bases fitting TRBD2. The V segment lost 4 bases and the J segment 7 bases; nucleotides outside the gene matches: 8. Germline CDR1 MNHEY, CDR2 SVGEGT. CDR3 length: 15 residues. The CDR3 reads CASSLGFGLAGEQYF. CDR3 sequence (DNA): TGTGCCAGCAGTTTGGGTTTCGGACTAGCGGGAGAGCAGTACTTC.

The J gene is TRBJ1-1, the V gene TRBV6-1, with D perhaps TRBD1 (6 bases). V was cut by 2 bases and J by 0 bases, with 13 bases left in between. The CDR3 consists of 16 residues. Germline CDR1 and CDR2: MNHNS and SASEGT. The DNA of the CDR3 is TGTGCCAGCAGTGAATGGGGGCTCTCCATGAACACTGAAGCTTTCTTT. Encoded protein: CASSEWGLSMNTEAFF.

The sample holds one count of this clone. CDR3 sequence reads: CASSLDRSIEKLFF. The CDR3 nucleotides read TGTGCCAGCAGTTTGGACAGGAGCATTGAAAAACTGTTTTTT. The genes are TRBV27 and TRBJ1-4; 7 positions match TRBD1. Unmatched junction bases numbered 5, after V lost 3 bases and J lost 7 bases. The germline V gene has CDR1 MNHEY and CDR2 SMNVEV (reference sequence). This CDR3 spans 14 amino acids. Drawing the rest from reference TRBV27 and TRBJ1-4, the complete variable domain is EAQVTQNPRYLITVTGKKLTVTCSQNMNHEYMSWYRQDPGLGLRQIYYSMNVEVTDKGDVPEGYKVSRKEKRNFPLILESPSPNQTSLYFCASSLDRSIEKLFFGSGTQLSVL.

The V and J genes are TRBV18 and TRBJ2-3; D may be TRBD1 (5 bases). CDR3 length equals 15 residues. Trimming pared 2 bases from V and 4 bases from J, leaving 13 bases between. Germline lookup yields CDR1 KGHSH and CDR2 LQKENI. In DNA, the CDR3 is TGTGCCAGCTCACCAACGGACATCGTCGCAGATACGCAGTATTTT. It codes for CASSPTDIVADTQYF.

This chain uses TRBV6-4 with TRBJ1-5; D unclear. The CDR3 is 13 amino acids. Deletions cut 10 bases from V and 2 bases from J, with 12 bases between. CDR1 is MRHNA, CDR2 SNTAGT, per germline. The CDR3: CAIPFRGNQPQHF. CDR3 coding DNA: TGTGCCATCCCCTTCCGGGGCAATCAGCCCCAGCATTTT.